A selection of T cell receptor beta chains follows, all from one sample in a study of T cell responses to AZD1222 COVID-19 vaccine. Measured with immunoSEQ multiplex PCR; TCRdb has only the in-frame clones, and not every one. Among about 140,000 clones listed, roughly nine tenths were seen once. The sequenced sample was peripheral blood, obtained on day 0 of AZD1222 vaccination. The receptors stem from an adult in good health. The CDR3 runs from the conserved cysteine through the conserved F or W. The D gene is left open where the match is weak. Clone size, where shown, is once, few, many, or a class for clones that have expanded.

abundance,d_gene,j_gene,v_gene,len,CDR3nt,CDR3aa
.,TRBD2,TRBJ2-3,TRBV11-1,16,TGTGCCAGCAGCGTCACTAGCGGGAGGAGGATAGATACGCAGTATTTT,CASSVTSGRRIDTQYF
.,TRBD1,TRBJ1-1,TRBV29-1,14,TGCAGCGGGACAGCCGGGACAGGAGGCACTGAAGCTTTCTTT,CSGTAGTGGTEAFF
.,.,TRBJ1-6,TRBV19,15,TGTGCCAGTAGTCCCCACCGGGGGGCCGATTCACCCCTCCACTTT,CASSPHRGADSPLHF
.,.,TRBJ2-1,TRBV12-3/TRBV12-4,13,TGTGCCAGCAGTCTAACAGGGGAGGGTGAGCAGTTCTTC,CASSLTGEGEQFF
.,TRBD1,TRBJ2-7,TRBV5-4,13,TGTGCCAGCAGCCGGGACAGCACCTACGAGCAGTACTTC,CASSRDSTYEQYF
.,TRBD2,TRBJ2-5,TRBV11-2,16,TGTGCCAGCAGCTTGGAGGACGTTGGGGTAGCGGGGACCCAGTACTTC,CASSLEDVGVAGTQYF
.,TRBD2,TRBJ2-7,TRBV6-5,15,TGTGCCAGCAGCGGACTGGCGGGGGGCCCCTACGAGCAGTACTTC,CASSGLAGGPYEQYF
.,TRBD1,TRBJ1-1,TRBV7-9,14,TGTGCCAGCAGCTCTGGACAGGAGTGGGCTGAAGCTTTCTTT,CASSSGQEWAEAFF
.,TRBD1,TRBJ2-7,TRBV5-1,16,TGCGCCAGCAGCTCGTCCCGACAGGGATCATCCTACGAGCAGTACTTC,CASSSSRQGSSYEQYF
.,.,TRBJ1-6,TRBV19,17,TGTGCCACCCCATACTCCGGGACACTTTGGACCCAATCACCCCTCCACTTT,CATPYSGTLWTQSPLHF
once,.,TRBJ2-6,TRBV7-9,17,TGTGCCAGCAGCTTAGTCTTCGGTAGCTCTGGGGCCAACGTCCTGACTTTC,CASSLVFGSSGANVLTF
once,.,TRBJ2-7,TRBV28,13,TGTGCCACCCGGATTTTAGGGCCCCACGAGCAGTACTTC,CATRILGPHEQYF
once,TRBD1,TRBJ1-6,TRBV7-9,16,TGTGCCAGCAGCGCACAGGGGGCCTTGGGAAATTCACCCCTCCACTTT,CASSAQGALGNSPLHF
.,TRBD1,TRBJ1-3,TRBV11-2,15,TGTGCCAGCAGCTCCTACAGGGGAAGTGGAAACACCATATATTTT,CASSSYRGSGNTIYF
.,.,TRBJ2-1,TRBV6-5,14,TGTGCCAGTGCCCGGGACCCTTTGTACAATGAGCAGTTCTTC,CASARDPLYNEQFF
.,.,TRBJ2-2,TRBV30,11,TGTGCCTGGATGGTACTCGGGGAGCTGTTTTTT,CAWMVLGELFF
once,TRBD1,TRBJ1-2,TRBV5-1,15,TGCGCCAGCAGCTTGGGTAGACAGGGCCCTCCCGGCTACACCTTC,CASSLGRQGPPGYTF
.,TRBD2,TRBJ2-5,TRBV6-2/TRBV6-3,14,TGTGCCAGCAGTTATACGGGGGGGACGGAGACCCAGTACTTC,CASSYTGGTETQYF
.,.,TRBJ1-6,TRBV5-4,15,TGTGCCAGCAGCTTGTACTGGACCCAGAATTCACCCCTCCACTTT,CASSLYWTQNSPLHF
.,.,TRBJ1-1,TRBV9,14,TGTGCCAGCAGCGTGCAGGGCCAGAACACTGAAGCTTTCTTT,CASSVQGQNTEAFF
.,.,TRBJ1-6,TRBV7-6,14,TGTGCCAGCAGCTTCAGGACACTGGGATCACCCCTCCACTTT,CASSFRTLGSPLHF
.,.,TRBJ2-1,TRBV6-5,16,TGTGCCAGCAGTTACTCTGGTCTAACCCTCTACAATGAGCAGTTCTTC,CASSYSGLTLYNEQFF
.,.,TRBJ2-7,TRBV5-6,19,TGTGCCAGCAGCTTGGGGAGAACAATACAGGCATTCTCCTCCTACGAGCAGTACTTC,CASSLGRTIQAFSSYEQYF
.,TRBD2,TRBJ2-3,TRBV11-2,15,TGTGCCAGCAGTTCACTAGCGGGGGGTCCAGATACGCAGTATTTT,CASSSLAGGPDTQYF
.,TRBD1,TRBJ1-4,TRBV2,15,TGTGCCAGCAGTGAGGACAGGACTACAATTGAAAAACTGTTTTTT,CASSEDRTTIEKLFF
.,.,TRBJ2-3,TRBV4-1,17,TGCGCCAGCAGCCAAGTGGGAAGGGGGGGCGGTGCAGATACGCAGTATTTT,CASSQVGRGGGADTQYF
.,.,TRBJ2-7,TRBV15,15,TGTGCCACCAGCAGAGATGAGGGGGGATCCTACGAGCAGTACTTC,CATSRDEGGSYEQYF
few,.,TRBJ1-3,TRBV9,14,TGTGCCAGCAGCGCAGGGACTATGGGAAACACCATATATTTT,CASSAGTMGNTIYF
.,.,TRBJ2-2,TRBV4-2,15,TGTGCCAGCAGCCCCGGGACGCCGAACACCGGGGAGCTGTTTTTT,CASSPGTPNTGELFF
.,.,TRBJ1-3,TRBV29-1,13,TGCAGCGTCAGGGAGAACTCTGGAAACACCATATATTTT,CSVRENSGNTIYF
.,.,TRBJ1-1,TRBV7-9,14,TGTGCCAGCAGCTTAGATGGCGCCAGCACTGAAGCTTTCTTT,CASSLDGASTEAFF
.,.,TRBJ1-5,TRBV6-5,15,TGTGCCAGCAGTTACGCTCAGGGTTACGGGCAGCCCCAGCATTTT,CASSYAQGYGQPQHF
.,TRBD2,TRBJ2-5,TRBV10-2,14,TGCGCCAGCAACCTAGCGGGGGGAGCAGGGACCCAGTACTTC,CASNLAGGAGTQYF
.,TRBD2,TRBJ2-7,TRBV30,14,TGTGCCTGGAGTTCTCTAGCGGGAGTTTACGAGCAGTACTTC,CAWSSLAGVYEQYF
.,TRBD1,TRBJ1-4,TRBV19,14,TGTGCCAGTAGGAGACAGGGGGGAAATGAAAAACTGTTTTTT,CASRRQGGNEKLFF
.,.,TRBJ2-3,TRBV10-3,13,TGTGCCATCGGAGGAGGACGCACAGATACGCAGTATTTT,CAIGGGRTDTQYF
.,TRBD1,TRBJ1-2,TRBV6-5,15,TGTGCCAGCAGTTACCACCGGGACAGGGGAGTTGGCTACACCTTC,CASSYHRDRGVGYTF
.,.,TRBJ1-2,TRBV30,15,TGTGCCTGGAGTCCGGGTTTTTTTCTTAACTATGGCTACACCTTC,CAWSPGFFLNYGYTF
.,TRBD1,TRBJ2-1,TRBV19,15,TGTGCCAGTATCCAACAGGGGGCCTCCTACAATGAGCAGTTCTTC,CASIQQGASYNEQFF
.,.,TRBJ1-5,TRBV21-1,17,TGTGCCAGCAACCGGACAGCGGCGAACTCTAGCAATCAGCCCCAGCATTTT,CASNRTAANSSNQPQHF
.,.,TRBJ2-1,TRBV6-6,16,TGTGCCAGCAGTTATTCGGGGTTCAGGGTAGCCAATGAGCAGTTCTTC,CASSYSGFRVANEQFF
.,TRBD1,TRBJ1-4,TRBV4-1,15,TGCGCCAGCAGCCAAGCCCGGGACAGTAATGAAAAACTGTTTTTT,CASSQARDSNEKLFF
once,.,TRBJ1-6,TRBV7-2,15,TGTGCCAGCAGCTTAGCTGGCCCTCCCAATTCACCCCTCCACTTT,CASSLAGPPNSPLHF
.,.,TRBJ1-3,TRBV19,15,TGTGCCAGTAGTATAGACAATTACTCTGGAAACACCATATATTTT,CASSIDNYSGNTIYF
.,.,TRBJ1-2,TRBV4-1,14,TGCGCCAGCAGCCAAGATCGGGGGGGATATGGCTACACCTTC,CASSQDRGGYGYTF
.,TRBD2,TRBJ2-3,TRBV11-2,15,TGTGCCAGCAGCAGCCGGGGGGACAGCACAGATACGCAGTATTTT,CASSSRGDSTDTQYF
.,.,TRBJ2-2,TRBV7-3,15,TGTGCCAGCAGCTATGACATCCCGAACACCGGGGAGCTGTTTTTT,CASSYDIPNTGELFF
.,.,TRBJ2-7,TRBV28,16,TGTGCCAGCAGTTTATCTCCCGTACAGGGCTCCTACGAGCAGTACTTC,CASSLSPVQGSYEQYF
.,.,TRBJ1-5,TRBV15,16,TGTGCCACCAGCAGAGACAGGGCTTATAGCAATCAGCCCCAGCATTTT,CATSRDRAYSNQPQHF
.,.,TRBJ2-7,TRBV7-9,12,TGTGCCAGCAGCTCCGGGCCCTACGAGCAGTACTTC,CASSSGPYEQYF
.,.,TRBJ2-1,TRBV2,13,TGTGCCAGCAGTGATGCAGGGGACAATGAGCAGTTCTTC,CASSDAGDNEQFF
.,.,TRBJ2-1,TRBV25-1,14,TGTGCCAGCGGCTCTAGCGCCTATAACAATGAGCAGTTCTTC,CASGSSAYNNEQFF
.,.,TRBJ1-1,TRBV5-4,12,TGTGCCAGCAGCACTCCGGGACGTGGGGCTTTCTTT,CASSTPGRGAFF
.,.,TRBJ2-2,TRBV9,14,TGTGCCAGCAGCGTAACGGGTAACACCGGGGAGCTGTTTTTT,CASSVTGNTGELFF
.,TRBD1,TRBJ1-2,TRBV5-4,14,TGTGCCAGCAGCTTTGGGACAGGGGTGGGAGGCTACACCTTC,CASSFGTGVGGYTF
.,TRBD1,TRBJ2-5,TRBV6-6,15,TGTGCCAGCAGTTACTCCGGCAGGGGGCGAGAGACCCAGTACTTC,CASSYSGRGRETQYF
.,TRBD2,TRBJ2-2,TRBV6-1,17,TGTGCCAGCAGTGGCTCGGTTTTAGCGGGGGGGACCGGGGAGCTGTTTTTT,CASSGSVLAGGTGELFF